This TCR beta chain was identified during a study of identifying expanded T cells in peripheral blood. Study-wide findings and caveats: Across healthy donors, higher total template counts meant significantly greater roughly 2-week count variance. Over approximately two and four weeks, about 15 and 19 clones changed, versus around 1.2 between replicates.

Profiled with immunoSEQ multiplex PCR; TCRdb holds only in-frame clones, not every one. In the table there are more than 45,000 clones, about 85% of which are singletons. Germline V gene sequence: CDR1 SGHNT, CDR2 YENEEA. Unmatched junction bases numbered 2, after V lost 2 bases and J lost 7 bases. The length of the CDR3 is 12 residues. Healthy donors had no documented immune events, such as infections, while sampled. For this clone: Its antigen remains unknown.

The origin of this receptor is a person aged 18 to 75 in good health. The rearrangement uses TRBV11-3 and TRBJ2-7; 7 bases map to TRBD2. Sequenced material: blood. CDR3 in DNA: TGTGCCAGCAGCTTACAGGGAGGGGAGCAGTACTTC. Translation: CASSLQGGEQYF.